The 29 T cell receptor beta chains in this list originate from one sample, sequenced in a study of beta chain features in type 1 diabetes. The study's findings and limits: All four CD4+ subsets of Type 1 diabetes patients contained TCRB CDR3s that were moderately but significantly shorter.

Their antigens remain unidentified. TCRB transcripts that were expressed got sequenced, as all of the isolated RNA had been reverse transcribed. Sequencing used immunoSEQ multiplex PCR; TCRdb keeps in-frame clones, though not all of them. Counted here are 550,000 to 850,000 clones, 13% occurring once; the ten biggest clones make up less than 0.025%. Sequencing input: naive CD4+ T cells from blood. These receptors originate from a man aged 18 to 35 with type 1 diabetes.

V is TRBV10-3 and J is TRBJ1-2; D unclear. CDR3 length: 15 amino acids. Trimming removed 6 bases from V and 1 base from J, with 15 bases in between. CDR1 and CDR2 from the germline V gene are ENHRY and SYGVKD. The CDR3 DNA is TGTGCCATCAGGGACTCCGGCCAGATTAACTATGGCTACACCTTC. This sequence encodes CAIRDSGQINYGYTF.

This clone was seen a few times. J is TRBJ2-3 and V is TRBV7-2, with D possibly being TRBD1 (6 bases). Germline V gene sequence: CDR1 SGHTA, CDR2 FQGNSA. The V end lost 1 base, the J end lost 8 bases, and 16 bases lay between the germline ends. CDR3 length equals 15 residues. The CDR3 region has the DNA TGTGCCAGCAGCTTAGAGGGGGTCGGCACTACTACGCAGTATTTT. This encodes CASSLEGVGTTTQYF. Full variable domain (missing parts from reference TRBV7-2 and TRBJ2-3): GAGVSQSPSNKVTEKGKDVELRCDPISGHTALYWYRQSLGQGLEFLIYFQGNSAPDKSGLPSDRFSAERTGGSVSTLTIQRTQQEDSAVYLCASSLEGVGTTTQYFGPGTRLTVL.

This clone was counted between two and nine times. The same CDR3 arises from other DNA sequences in this sample as well. J is TRBJ2-5 and V is TRBV27; D unclear. CDR1 and CDR2 from the germline V gene are MNHEY and SMNVEV (reference sequence). The CDR3 contains 13 residues. V lost 5 bases to trimming and J lost 2 bases, with 9 bases between them. In nucleotides, the CDR3 is TGTGCCAGCAGTCTCAGGAGACAAGAGACCCAGTACTTC. Translated: CASSLRRQETQYF.

The chain links TRBV19 to TRBJ2-1, with 9 bases matching TRBD1. Germline values: CDR1 LNHDA, CDR2 SQIVND (reference sequence). Trimming removed 5 bases from V and 9 bases from J; junction bases left unmatched: 5. CDR3 length: 13 amino acids. This CDR3 reads CASSDRGVSEQFF. The CDR3 DNA follows: TGTGCCAGTAGTGACAGGGGGGTTAGTGAGCAGTTCTTC.

The sample holds a few counts of this clone. The V call is TRBV19, the J call TRBJ2-5; D may be TRBD1 (6 bases). Germline assignment: CDR1 LNHDA and CDR2 SQIVND (reference sequence). The CDR3 sequence is 14 residues long. Trimming removed 0 bases from V and 5 bases from J, with 10 bases in between. For the CDR3, the DNA is TGTGCCAGTAGTATAGAGGGGGCTCAGGAGACCCAGTACTTC. Its translation is CASSIEGAQETQYF.

This clone has a handful of counts. This rearrangement joins TRBV14 to TRBJ1-6; 7 bases map to TRBD1. Trimming cost V 3 bases and J 7 bases; bases outside gene matches: 3. This CDR3 has 14 residues. CDR1 SGHDN and CDR2 FVKESK come from the germline V gene. CDR3 in DNA: TGTGCCAGCAGCCAGACAGGGAAAAATTCACCCCTCCACTTT. Amino acid sequence: CASSQTGKNSPLHF.

This clone was picked up a small number of times. In nucleotides, the CDR3 is TGTGCCTGGAGTCCCGGGGTGGATAATTCACCCCTCCACTTT. Translating gives CAWSPGVDNSPLHF. V is TRBV30 and J is TRBJ1-6; D gene ambiguous. The germline V gene has CDR1 GTSNPN and CDR2 SVGIG (reference sequence). CDR3 size: 14 residues. Trimming cost V 2 bases and J 5 bases, with 10 bases left between them.

V usage is TRBV18 and J usage is TRBJ2-7; D not resolved. The V gene's germline CDR1 is KGHSH and CDR2 LQKENI. This CDR3 is built from 13 residues. The germline V and J ends were trimmed by 4 bases and 3 bases, with 10 bases remaining between them. CDR3 sequence reads: CASSRQSNYEQYF. In DNA, the CDR3 is TGTGCCAGCTCACGGCAGAGCAACTACGAGCAGTACTTC. The variable domain in full, completed from reference TRBV18 and TRBJ2-7, reads NAGVMQNPRHLVRRRGQEARLRCSPMKGHSHVYWYRQLPEEGLKFMVYLQKENIIDESGMPKERFSAEFPKEGPSILRIQQVVRGDSAAYFCASSRQSNYEQYFGPGTRLTVT.

CDR3 sequence: CASRKDPGPLRGPFF. Written as DNA, the CDR3 is TGTGCCAGCAGAAAAGACCCGGGCCCCTTAAGAGGTCCGTTCTTC. This sequence joins TRBV6-1 and TRBJ2-1; D is uncertain. The V gene lost 6 bases and the J gene lost 15 bases, with 27 bases spanning the gap. Germline-derived CDR1 and CDR2 are MNHNS and SASEGT. The length of the CDR3 is 15 residues.

This clone was picked up a small number of times. The chain employs TRBV5-4 and TRBJ2-1; D is undetermined. Germline V gives CDR1 SGHNT, CDR2 YYREEE (reference sequence). The CDR3 runs to 12 residues. With 0 bases removed from V and 10 bases from J, the gap between germline ends came to 8 bases. The CDR3 DNA follows: TGTGCCAGCAGCTTGGTGACCAGCGAGCAGTTCTTC. It encodes CASSLVTSEQFF.

The rearrangement uses TRBV5-6 and TRBJ1-2; TRBD1 matches 8 bases. Unmatched junction bases numbered 5, after V lost 1 base and J lost 3 bases. The CDR3 spans 15 residues. Per germline, CDR1 SGHDT and CDR2 YYEEEE. The CDR3, as DNA: TGTGCCAGCAGCTTGACACTACAGGGGGACTATGGCTACACCTTC. It is translated as CASSLTLQGDYGYTF.

The chain uses TRBV7-3 and TRBJ2-5; TRBD2 aligns across 10 bases. Trimming cost V 1 base and J 5 bases; bases outside gene matches: 4. Germline V lookup: CDR1 SGHTA, CDR2 FQGTGA. CDR3 length: 15 residues. The CDR3 loop is CASSLMGTSAETQYF. The CDR3 nucleotides are TGTGCCAGCAGCTTAATGGGGACTAGCGCCGAGACCCAGTACTTC.

V usage is TRBV7-2 and J usage is TRBJ1-6, with 10 nucleotides matching TRBD1. This CDR3 is built from 15 residues. CDR1 and CDR2 (germline): SGHTA, FQGNSA. Trimming at V came to 5 bases and at J to 10 bases, leaving 8 bases not matched to a gene. DNA for the CDR3: TGTGCCAGCAGCCTATCAGGGACAGGGGCCTCACCCCTCCACTTT. It specifies CASSLSGTGASPLHF. The variable domain in full, with the rest retrieved from reference TRBV7-2 and TRBJ1-6, is GAGVSQSPSNKVTEKGKDVELRCDPISGHTALYWYRQSLGQGLEFLIYFQGNSAPDKSGLPSDRFSAERTGGSVSTLTIQRTQQEDSAVYLCASSLSGTGASPLHFGNGTRLTVT.

This clone was detected only a few times. The gene calls are TRBV5-1 and TRBJ2-5, with D unresolved. CDR1 SGHRS and CDR2 YFSETQ come from the germline V gene. The CDR3 runs to 13 residues. Trimming took 4 bases from V and 4 from J, leaving 11 bases between them. This chain's CDR3 is CASSPYLGETQYF. CDR3 in DNA: TGCGCCAGCAGCCCCTACCTGGGAGAGACCCAGTACTTC.

In its sample, this clone was seen a few times. The rearrangement uses TRBV10-3 and TRBJ2-7; TRBD1 matches at 9 bases. Germline values: CDR1 ENHRY, CDR2 SYGVKD. CDR3 length: 18 residues. Losses at the gene ends were 2 bases for V and 1 base for J; bases not matched to a gene: 12. The CDR3 DNA reads TGTGCCATCAGTGAGCTGAGGACCGGGACAGGGCGATCCTACGAGCAGTACTTC. This gives the protein CAISELRTGTGRSYEQYF.

CDR3 amino acids: CASSSGQGFNEKLFF. The CDR3 bases are TGCGCCAGCAGCTCAGGACAGGGTTTCAATGAAAAACTGTTTTTT. This chain uses TRBV5-1 with TRBJ1-4; TRBD1 matches at 8 bases. There are 15 residues in the CDR3. CDR1 is SGHRS, CDR2 YFSETQ, per germline. Trimming at V came to 3 bases and at J to 5 bases, leaving 6 bases not matched to a gene.

This clone was recorded a few times. The chain combines TRBV30 with TRBJ1-4, with unresolved D. Trimming removed 0 bases at V and 12 bases at J, with 14 bases between. The germline V gene has CDR1 GTSNPN and CDR2 SVGIG (reference sequence). The CDR3 extends over 13 amino acids. The CDR3 sequence: CAWSVPHGDELFF. The CDR3 DNA is TGTGCCTGGAGTGTCCCCCACGGGGATGAACTGTTTTTT.

This clone was picked up a small number of times. The chain is built from TRBV7-2 and TRBJ2-1; D gene ambiguous. The germline gives CDR1 SGHTA, CDR2 FQGNSA. V was cut by 1 base and J by 6 bases, with 7 bases left in between. The CDR3 spans 13 residues. In DNA form, the CDR3 reads TGTGCCAGCAGCTTAGGCAGCCCCAATGAGCAGTTCTTC. It yields the protein CASSLGSPNEQFF.

Only a few counts were recorded for this clone. This chain links TRBV27 with TRBJ2-3; D could derive from TRBD1 or TRBD2 (5 bases each). Germline V gene data show CDR1 as MNHEY and CDR2 as SMNVEV (reference sequence). V dropped 1 base and J dropped 3 bases, with 5 bases sitting between them. The CDR3 spans 13 residues. The CDR3 reads CASSLWGTDTQYF. CDR3 nucleotides: TGTGCCAGCAGTTTATGGGGGACAGATACGCAGTATTTT.

The V call is TRBV4-1, the J call TRBJ2-3, with TRBD2 matching 9 bases. V was clipped by 4 bases and J by 2 bases; unmatched bases: 13. The germline V gene encodes CDR1 MGHRA and CDR2 YSYEKL. The CDR3 has 18 amino acids. CDR3 loop: CASSLEPLTSGYTDTQYF. CDR3 coding DNA: TGCGCCAGCAGCCTAGAACCTCTGACTAGCGGTTACACAGATACGCAGTATTTT.

The CDR3 DNA follows: TGCGCCAGCAGCCAAGGACCGGGGACAGGGTCTCCAGATACGCAGTATTTT. This sequence encodes CASSQGPGTGSPDTQYF. The chain employs TRBV4-1 and TRBJ2-3, with 9 positions matching TRBD1. V shed 1 base, J shed 4 bases, and the junction held 9 bases outside the gene matches. The CDR3 has 17 residues. Germline CDR1 is MGHRA and CDR2 is YSYEKL.

This clone was counted a few times. The chain uses TRBV7-6 and TRBJ2-1, with D perhaps TRBD1 or TRBD2 (5 bases each). Germline V gene data show CDR1 as SGHVS and CDR2 as FNYEAQ. V lost 5 bases and J lost 5, with 22 bases in between. The CDR3 contains 17 residues. The chain's CDR3 is CASSPQFGATKNNEQFF. In nucleotides, the CDR3 is TGTGCCAGCAGCCCTCAGTTCGGGGCAACGAAGAACAATGAGCAGTTCTTC.

The V gene is TRBV10-2, the J gene TRBJ1-6; D is ambiguous. Trimming left V 4 bases short and J 0 bases short, with 10 bases between. The CDR3 extends over 16 amino acids. The V gene's germline CDR1 is WSHSY and CDR2 SAAADI. The DNA of the CDR3 is TGCGCCAGCAGTGTGACAACGAGCTCCTATAATTCACCCCTCCACTTT. As protein: CASSVTTSSYNSPLHF.

This clone was observed a few times. This chain connects TRBV4-2 to TRBJ1-1; 7 nucleotides align to TRBD1. The CDR3 is 15 amino acids. Trimming removed 2 bases from V and 4 bases from J; junction bases left unmatched: 7. Germline assignment: CDR1 LGHNA and CDR2 YNFKEQ. The CDR3 is CASSQPTGERTEAFF. CDR3 coding DNA: TGTGCCAGCAGCCAACCCACAGGGGAGCGCACTGAAGCTTTCTTT.

J is TRBJ2-3 and V is TRBV6-6; 7 bases are a match to TRBD1. Germline assignment: CDR1 MNHNY and CDR2 SVGAGI (reference sequence). Losses at the gene ends were 5 bases for V and 5 bases for J; bases not matched to a gene: 13. There are 16 residues in the CDR3. Written as DNA, the CDR3 is TGTGCCAGCAGTCCTTCCACAGGGGCGGTTGGAGATACGCAGTATTTT. It is translated as CASSPSTGAVGDTQYF.

The rearrangement links TRBV11-2 to TRBJ2-3, with D unresolved. V was clipped by 7 bases and J by 6 bases, with 20 bases between them. This CDR3 is 15 amino acids long. CDR1 is SGHAT, CDR2 FQNNGV, per germline. CDR3 residues: CASTQIGHRQDTQYF. DNA for the CDR3: TGTGCCAGCACCCAAATCGGTCATCGGCAGGATACGCAGTATTTT.

The V and J genes are TRBV9 and TRBJ1-2; D uncertain. The CDR3 spans 14 residues. V lost 0 bases and J 2 bases, leaving 8 bases between the germline ends. From germline, CDR1 is SGDLS and CDR2 YYNGEE. CDR3 amino acids: CASSVVGSNYGYTF. The CDR3 DNA sequence: TGTGCCAGCAGCGTAGTTGGGAGCAACTATGGCTACACCTTC.

J is TRBJ2-7 and V is TRBV4-1; D is unclear. There are 14 residues in the CDR3. The V gene lost 1 base and the J gene lost 0 bases, with 7 bases spanning the gap. CDR1 and CDR2 from the germline V gene are MGHRA and YSYEKL. This CDR3 reads CASSQGVPSYEQYF. The CDR3 nucleotides read TGCGCCAGCAGCCAAGGGGTCCCCTCCTACGAGCAGTACTTC.

The V call is TRBV29-1, the J call TRBJ1-2; D gene ambiguous. Trimming removed 5 bases from V and 5 bases from J, with 21 bases in between. The CDR3 runs to 15 residues. Germline loops: CDR1 SQVTM, CDR2 ANQGSEA. DNA of the CDR3: TGCAGCGTTCAGGAAGGCGCAGCAGGAATATATGGCTACACCTTC. It codes for CSVQEGAAGIYGYTF.